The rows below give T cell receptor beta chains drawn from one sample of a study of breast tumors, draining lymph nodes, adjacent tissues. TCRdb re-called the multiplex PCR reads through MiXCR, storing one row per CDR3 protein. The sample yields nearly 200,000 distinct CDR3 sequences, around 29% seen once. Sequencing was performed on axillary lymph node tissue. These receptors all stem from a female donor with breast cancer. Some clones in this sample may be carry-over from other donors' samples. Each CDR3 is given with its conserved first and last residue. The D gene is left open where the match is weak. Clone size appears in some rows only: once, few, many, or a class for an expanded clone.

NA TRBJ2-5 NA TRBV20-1 TGCAGTGCTAGGGCTGGGGGCCTGACTACCGGGCAGCAAGGGACCCAGTACTTC CSARAGGLTTGQQGTQYF
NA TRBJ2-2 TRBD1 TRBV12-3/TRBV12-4 TGTGCCAGCAGTTTAGGACAGGGGGACGACTATGGCTACACCGGGGAGCTGTTTTTT CASSLGQGDDYGYTGELFF
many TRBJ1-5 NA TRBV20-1 TGCAGTGCTATAAGGGCCCCAGATCAGCCCCAGCATTTT CSAIRAPDQPQHF
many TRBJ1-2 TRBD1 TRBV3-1 TGTGCCAGCAGCCAAGGTAAAAGGGGGCGCGCGACGGATGGCTACACCTTC CASSQGKRGRATDGYTF
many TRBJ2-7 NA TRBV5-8 TGTGCCAGCAGCTTGGGCTCCGCCTACGAGCAGTACTTC CASSLGSAYEQYF
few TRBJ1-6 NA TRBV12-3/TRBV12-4 TGTGCCAGCAGTTTAGGGACCTCCAATTCACCCCTCCACTTT CASSLGTSNSPLHF
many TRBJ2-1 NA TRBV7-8 TGTGCCAGCAGTCCACAGGCGTTACTCTACAATGAGCAGTTCTTC CASSPQALLYNEQFF
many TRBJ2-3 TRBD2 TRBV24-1 TGTGCCACCAGTGATCCAGGACTAGCGGGGAACACAGATACGCAGTATTTT CATSDPGLAGNTDTQYF
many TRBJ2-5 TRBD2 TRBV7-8 TGTGCCAGCAGCTTAGGGGCCGGGACTGGACTAGGGGAGACCCAGTACTTC CASSLGAGTGLGETQYF
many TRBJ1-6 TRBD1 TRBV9 TGTGCCAGCAGCGCAGAGGACAGGGAGATGTCACCCCTCCACTTT CASSAEDREMSPLHF
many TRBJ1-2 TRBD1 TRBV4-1 TGCGCCAGCAGCCAAGCAGGGACAGGGTCTAACTATGGCTACACCTTC CASSQAGTGSNYGYTF
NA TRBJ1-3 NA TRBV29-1 TGCAGCTTAGGGATAGGGGGTACTGGAAACACCATATATTTT CSLGIGGTGNTIYF
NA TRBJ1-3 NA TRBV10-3 TGTGCCTCCAGGGCCCAGGGGATAAACACCATATATTTT CASRAQGINTIYF
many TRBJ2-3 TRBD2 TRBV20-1 TGCAGTGCCCGGACTAGCGGGAGGGCGGGGTCAGATACGCAGTATTTT CSARTSGRAGSDTQYF
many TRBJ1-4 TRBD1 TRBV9 TGTGCCAGCAGCAGGACAGGGGCAACTAATGAAAAACTGTTTTTT CASSRTGATNEKLFF
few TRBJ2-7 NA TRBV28 TGTGCCGGGGGGAGCGGAGCCACCTACGAGCAGTACTTC CAGGSGATYEQYF
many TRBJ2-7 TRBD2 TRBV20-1 TGCAGTGTTCCCAGCGGGAGCACCTACGAGCAGTACTTC CSVPSGSTYEQYF
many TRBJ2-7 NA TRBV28 TGTGCCAGCAGTGGGAGATACGAGCAGTACTTC CASSGRYEQYF
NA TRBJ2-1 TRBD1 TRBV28 TGTGCCAGCAGAGGGACAGGGTCCTACAATGAGCAGTTCTTC CASRGTGSYNEQFF
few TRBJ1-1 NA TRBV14 TGTGCCAGCAGCCAACAGGGGAACACTGAAGCTTTCTTT CASSQQGNTEAFF
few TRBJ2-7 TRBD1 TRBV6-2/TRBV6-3 TGTGCCAGCAGTCCGACGGACAGGGGGCGGATGTACGAGCAGTACTTC CASSPTDRGRMYEQYF
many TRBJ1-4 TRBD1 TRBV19 TGTGCCAGTAGTATGAGGGACAGGGAAATTAATGAAAAACTGTTTTTT CASSMRDREINEKLFF